A selection of T cell receptor beta chains follows, all from one sample in a study of T cells in Graves' hyperthyroidism and ophthalmopathy. One entry per CDR3 protein, called by TCRdb with MiXCR from the multiplex PCR reads. Of around 210,000 distinct CDR3 sequences listed, roughly a sixth are singletons. Sequencing was performed on blood. Every receptor here comes from a woman in her forties or fifties with Graves' hyperthyroidism. The CDR3 runs from the conserved cysteine through the conserved F or W. The order of the fields is clone size, J gene, D gene, V gene, CDR3 protein, CDR3 DNA. A D gene is named only where the DNA matches it firmly. A row's size may be missing; if present it is once, few, many or a size class.

size: NA
J: TRBJ1-2
D: NA
V: TRBV5-4
CDR3: CASSPSRGVFYGYTF
DNA: TGTGCCAGCAGCCCGTCGCGGGGGGTCTTCTATGGCTACACCTTC

size: NA
J: TRBJ1-1
D: NA
V: TRBV30
CDR3: CAWSDRTEAFF
DNA: TGTGCCTGGAGTGATCGGACTGAAGCTTTCTTT

size: NA
J: TRBJ2-1
D: NA
V: TRBV28
CDR3: CASRISSYNEQFF
DNA: TGTGCCAGCAGGATTAGCTCCTACAATGAGCAGTTCTTC

size: many
J: TRBJ2-1
D: TRBD2
V: TRBV7-2
CDR3: CASSPGLDLADEQFF
DNA: TGTGCCAGCAGCCCCGGACTAGATCTAGCGGATGAGCAGTTCTTC

size: many
J: TRBJ2-3
D: NA
V: TRBV7-8
CDR3: CASSLPEFGGPTDTQYF
DNA: TGTGCCAGCAGTCTACCCGAGTTTGGGGGGCCGACAGATACGCAGTATTTT

size: many
J: TRBJ2-3
D: NA
V: TRBV6-1
CDR3: CASSSREPHSTDTQYF
DNA: TGTGCCAGCAGTTCCAGGGAGCCCCATAGCACAGATACGCAGTATTTT

size: NA
J: TRBJ2-7
D: TRBD2
V: TRBV7-9
CDR3: CASSLEGLASYEQYF
DNA: TGTGCCAGCAGCTTAGAGGGACTAGCGAGCTACGAGCAGTACTTC

size: many
J: TRBJ2-1
D: TRBD1
V: TRBV7-2
CDR3: CASTTGGSPQEQFF
DNA: TGTGCCAGCACGACAGGGGGAAGTCCTCAAGAGCAGTTCTTC

size: many
J: TRBJ2-3
D: NA
V: TRBV20-1
CDR3: CSASGVPGTDTQYF
DNA: TGCAGTGCTAGTGGGGTCCCTGGCACAGATACGCAGTATTTT

size: many
J: TRBJ1-2
D: TRBD1
V: TRBV11-1
CDR3: CASSDRRRLVGTEVNYGYTF
DNA: TGTGCCAGCAGCGACCGAAGGCGATTAGTCGGGACAGAAGTTAACTATGGCTACACCTTC

size: few
J: TRBJ2-6
D: NA
V: TRBV6-1
CDR3: CASSVSVTSGANVLTF
DNA: TGTGCCAGCAGTGTGTCAGTTACCTCTGGGGCCAACGTCCTGACTTTC

size: few
J: TRBJ1-5
D: TRBD1
V: TRBV5-1
CDR3: CASSLGDSNGPQHF
DNA: TGCGCCAGCAGCTTGGGGGACAGCAATGGGCCCCAGCATTTT

size: few
J: TRBJ2-1
D: NA
V: TRBV6-2/TRBV6-3
CDR3: CASSYHLASPYNEQFF
DNA: TGTGCCAGCAGTTACCACCTCGCCAGCCCTTACAATGAGCAGTTCTTC

size: few
J: TRBJ1-1
D: NA
V: TRBV11-3
CDR3: CASSLDAGGAEAFF
DNA: TGTGCCAGCAGCTTAGATGCGGGGGGGGCGGAAGCTTTCTTT